This entry concerns a single T cell receptor (beta chain). Looked up from germline, CDR1 is MGHDK and CDR2 is SYGVNS. This CDR3 has 14 amino acids. Trimming left V 5 bases short and J 0 bases short, with 10 bases between. This sample stems from a study of blood T cell repertoires in COVID-19. Assay used: immunoSEQ multiplex PCR; TCRdb lists only in-frame clones, some missing. Of approximately 250,000 clones in the sample, about 89% were seen once. This TCR was sampled from a woman aged 25-40 years who had recovered from COVID-19. This sequence joins TRBV25-1 and TRBJ1-2; a possible D gene is TRBD1 (6 bases). Input material: PBMCs or T cells enriched from blood (not recorded which). In DNA form, the CDR3 reads TGTGCCAGCAGTCTGGACAGCTCTAACTATGGCTACACCTTC. The encoded protein is CASSLDSSNYGYTF.